Below are 22 T cell receptor beta chains sequenced from a single sample in a study of tumor-infiltrating lymphocytes in primary liver carcinoma (dated 2017 in TCRdb). The sequencer was an Illumina HiSeq 2500. Starting from around 520 ng total RNA, TCRbeta-specific cDNA was produced by reverse transcription with a constant-region primer and ProtoScript II reverse transcriptase. The TCRbeta libraries were prepared through three rounds of nested multiplex PCR following a slightly modified ARM-PCR procedure. Each of the first two PCR rounds ran for around 10 cycles using multiplex TRBV1-TRBV30 forward primers together with a Cbeta reverse primer. The raw public data were reprocessed by TCRdb itself: fastp quality trimming at Q25, MiXCR clonotype calling, in-frame beta chains only. Every CDR3 protein is listed once, alongside the most common genes and DNA of its rows. This sample lists 100,000 to 150,000 distinct CDR3 sequences; 50% to 70% were detected once. Around 9.3% of the sample goes to the ten largest clones.

Without any cell sorting, total RNA and DNA were extracted together from around 18-30 mg of bulk tissue using the AllPrep DNA/RNA mini kit. Sequencing was performed on liver tumor tissue from sampling region 1. The meaning of the sample's cell subset or site label: tumor region T1, superior pole. Receptors were obtained from a woman aged 55-69 years with primary liver carcinoma and hepatitis B virus infection.

This clonotype showed up just a few times. A read error is possible here, since a much larger clone lies one base away. The rearrangement links TRBV12-3 or TRBV12-4 to TRBJ1-1, with 7 bases lining up with TRBD1. This CDR3 has 13 amino acids. CDR3 in DNA: TGTGCCAGCAGGACAGGGCTGAACACTGGAGCTTTCTTT. Residues: CASRTGLNTGAFF.

This chain connects TRBV19 to TRBJ1-2; 7 nucleotides match TRBD1. Germline CDR1 and CDR2: LNHDA and SQIVND (reference sequence). After removal of 5 bases from V and 5 bases from J, the junction contained 11 bases not matched to a gene. This CDR3 region has 15 residues. The CDR3 bases are TGTGCCAGTAGTCCGCCGACAGGGCTACTTTATGGCTACACCTTC. Protein product: CASSPPTGLLYGYTF.

Remarks on this clonotype: One end of the junction varies from germline; a read error may be responsible. The rearrangement links TRBV29-1 to TRBJ2-5; D is ambiguous. This CDR3 comprises 15 residues. CDR1 is SQVTM and CDR2 is ANQGSEA in the germline V gene. CDR3 nucleotide sequence: TGCAGCATTGAAGGTTCCACATGGGAAGGAGAGACCCAGTACTTC. This translates into CSIEGSTWEGETQYF.

In regard to this clonotype: Germline and junction disagree at one end, which may indicate a read error. The V gene is TRBV11-3, the J gene TRBJ2-2; weak D call: TRBD2 (8 bases). The germline gives CDR1 SGHNT, CDR2 YENEEA. This CDR3 has 17 amino acids. The CDR3 is CASSPGLAGGNTGELLF. The CDR3 DNA follows: TGTGCCAGCAGCCCCGGACTAGCAGGAGGGAACACAGGGGAGCTGCTTTTT.

This clonotype turned up a few times. The genes are TRBV28 and TRBJ2-3; TRBD1 aligns across 12 bases. The CDR3 length is 16 residues. The germline V gene has CDR1 MDHEN and CDR2 SYDVKM. Germline trimming cut 3 bases from V and 10 bases from J; bases unmatched to any gene: 11. This chain's CDR3 is CASSFSPGQGARAQYF. As DNA, the CDR3 is TGTGCCAGCAGTTTTTCTCCGGGACAGGGGGCTCGGGCGCAGTATTTT.

This clonotype was picked up many times. The rearrangement links TRBV12-3 or TRBV12-4 to TRBJ1-3; 11 bases map to TRBD1. V dropped 6 bases and J dropped 4; count of bases not matched to a gene: 11. The CDR3 is 17 residues long. The CDR3 bases are TGTGCCAGCAGGCGGACAGGACAGGGGGCTTCGGGAAACACCATATATTTT. This encodes CASRRTGQGASGNTIYF.

This clonotype is medium-sized by share. The chain carries TRBV11-1 and TRBJ2-1; 10 bases match TRBD2. The CDR3 has 17 residues. V lost 0 bases to trimming and J lost 3 bases; unmatched junction nucleotides: 5. The germline gives CDR1 SGHAT, CDR2 FQDESV (reference sequence). The CDR3 coding sequence is TGTGCCAGCAGCTTAGCGGCTACTAGCGGGAACTACAATGAGCAGTTCTTC. Residues: CASSLAATSGNYNEQFF.

Notes on this clonotype: At one end the junction does not follow the germline gene, possibly because of a read error. This chain joins TRBV11-2 and TRBJ1-4, with D unclear. CDR1 and CDR2 from the germline V gene are SGHAT and FQNNGV. The CDR3 covers 17 residues. The CDR3 nucleotides are TGTGCCGGCAGCTTAGTGGTGGGTACGAGAACTAATGAAAAACTGTTTTTT. Translation gives CAGSLVVGTRTNEKLFF.

This clonotype was observed a handful of times. This sequence joins TRBV28 and TRBJ2-3; D is possibly TRBD2 (6 bases). Germline CDR1 MDHEN, CDR2 SYDVKM. The CDR3 loop spans 16 amino acids. The V gene lost 4 bases and the J gene lost 2 bases, with 16 bases spanning the gap. CDR3 bases: TGTGCCAGCAGTTCTAGAGGAAGCGGGTTCACAGATACGCAGTATTTT. Translating it yields CASSSRGSGFTDTQYF.

Regarding this clonotype: Since a much larger clone is just one base distant, this may be a read error. The rearrangement joins TRBV6-5 to TRBJ2-7; 8 nucleotides align to TRBD2. The length of the CDR3 is 17 residues. Per the germline V gene, CDR1 is MNHEY and CDR2 is SVGAGI. CDR3 DNA: TGTGTCAGCAGTTACTCGAGTGTTGCGGGAGGAGAGTACGAGCAGTACTTC. It specifies CVSSYSSVAGGEYEQYF.

The J gene is TRBJ1-1, the V gene TRBV28; TRBD1 might be the D (6 bases). This CDR3 contains 14 residues. V was clipped by 7 bases and J by 5 bases, with 17 bases between them. The germline V gene encodes CDR1 MDHEN and CDR2 SYDVKM. The CDR3 DNA reads TGTGCCAGCATTCCCCTACAGGGTCATACTGAAGCTTTCTTT. It translates to CASIPLQGHTEAFF.

The chain uses TRBV11-1 and TRBJ2-2; D is undetermined. V gave up 6 bases and J gave up 2 bases, with 19 bases separating them. Germline lookup yields CDR1 SGHAT and CDR2 FQDESV (reference sequence). This CDR3 is 17 amino acids long. The CDR3 nucleotides read TGTGCCAGCAGTGCCCGACCATTCATAGTTAACACCGGGGAGCTGTTTTTT. Its protein is CASSARPFIVNTGELFF.

This clonotype was seen a few times. The chain carries TRBV24-1 and TRBJ1-1, with 9 bases matching TRBD1. V lost 4 bases and J lost 6; bases outside the gene matches: 5. The CDR3 has 14 amino acids. Germline assignment: CDR1 KGHDR and CDR2 SFDVKD. DNA of the CDR3: TGTGCCACCAGTGAGGGACAGGGCCTGGCTGAAGCTTTCTTT. Amino acids: CATSEGQGLAEAFF.

A note on this clonotype: A much larger clone sits a single nucleotide away, making a read error possible. The chain combines TRBV6-1 with TRBJ2-3; a weak D match, TRBD2 (5 bases). This CDR3 has 14 amino acids. Germline V CDR1 and CDR2: MNHNS, SASEGT. Here the CDR3 reads CATSPGTAADTQYF. CDR3 nucleotides: TGTGCCACCAGTCCGGGAACGGCGGCGGATACGCAGTATTTT.

CDR3 DNA sequence: TGTGCCAGCAGCCAAACCCGGACAGGCACAGATACGCAGTATTTT. Translated, it gives CASSQTRTGTDTQYF. The chain couples TRBV7-9 to TRBJ2-3; possibly TRBD1 for D (6 bases). The CDR3 totals 15 residues. In germline, CDR1 is SEHNR, CDR2 FQNEAQ (reference sequence). Trimming shortened V by 5 bases and J by 1 base, and 13 bases separated the two germline ends.

This clonotype came up many times. The rearrangement uses TRBV10-3 and TRBJ2-1; TRBD2 agrees at 7 bases. V lost 10 bases and J lost 7; bases outside the gene matches: 16. This CDR3 region has 15 residues. Germline assignment: CDR1 ENHRY and CDR2 SYGVKD. The CDR3 loop is CATEPGRESWNEQFF. The CDR3 region has the DNA TGTGCCACAGAGCCGGGGCGGGAGTCATGGAATGAGCAGTTCTTC.

As regards this clonotype: At one end, the junction sequence differs from germline, possibly due to a read error. The chain has TRBV11-2 and TRBJ1-2, with D perhaps matching TRBD1 (5 bases). There are 17 residues in the CDR3. The germline CDR1 and CDR2 sequences are SGHAT and FQNNGV. The CDR3 reads CASSLDPIRVLRYGYAF. The CDR3 coding sequence is TGTGCCAGCAGCTTAGATCCGATCAGGGTGCTGCGCTATGGCTATGCCTTC.

This clonotype has at least ten counts. The chain joins TRBV6-5 to TRBJ2-5; 11 positions match TRBD2. CDR3 length: 16 amino acids. With 6 bases clipped from V and 5 bases from J, the junction kept 11 bases outside the gene matches. In germline, CDR1 is MNHEY, CDR2 SVGAGI. The CDR3 loop reads CASRSLSGRARETQYF. In DNA form, the CDR3 reads TGTGCCAGCAGGTCCCTTAGCGGGAGGGCCCGTGAGACCCAGTACTTC.

The chain employs TRBV29-1 and TRBJ2-2; possible D gene TRBD2, 5 bases. This CDR3 spans 14 amino acids. CDR1 and CDR2 from the germline V gene are SQVTM and ANQGSEA. CDR3 DNA: TGCGGCGCCAAGACTAACATCCACACCGGGGAGCTGTTTTTT. Residues: CGAKTNIHTGELFF.

As concerns this clonotype: One end of the junction fails to match germline, which may point to a read error. The CDR3 region has the DNA TGTGCCAGCAGCCTAGATAGGATTGTGGAGCTGTTTTTT. It specifies CASSLDRIVELFF. The chain has TRBV11-2 and TRBJ2-2, with D unresolved. Germline V lookup: CDR1 SGHAT, CDR2 FQNNGV. The CDR3 is 13 residues long.

As for this clonotype: This could be a read error, since a much larger clone is one nucleotide away. This chain joins TRBV10-2 and TRBJ2-7; D remains unclear. The CDR3 contains 14 residues. Germline lookup yields CDR1 WSHSY and CDR2 SAAADI. The ends were cut back, 0 bases at V and 4 bases at J, with 10 bases in the middle. The CDR3 protein is CASSESTVLYEQYF. The CDR3 DNA reads as TGCGCCAGCAGTGAGTCCACTGTCCTTTACGAGCAGTACTTC.

The table lists this clonotype with a count of one. A much larger clone sits a single nucleotide away, making a read error possible. The rearrangement joins TRBV4-1 to TRBJ2-7; the match to TRBD1 covers 11 bases. The germline V gene has CDR1 MGHRA and CDR2 YSYEKL. There are 16 residues in the CDR3. The CDR3 DNA reads TGCGCCACCAGCCAAGAAAGTGGACAGGGGGCGGGCGAGCAGTACTTC. It encodes CATSQESGQGAGEQYF.